This T cell receptor beta chain was found in a study of T-cell reconstitution after alpha-beta-depleted transplantation in children. Unique molecular identifiers were used in preparing the TCRbeta library. TCRdb re-analysed the PCR reads in MiXCR, keeping a single row per CDR3 protein. The table has roughly 120,000 distinct CDR3 sequences, about 23% seen once. The germline V and J ends were trimmed by 1 base and 7 bases, with 6 bases remaining between them. The V gene's germline CDR1 is SGHVS and CDR2 FNYEAQ. This CDR3 has 12 residues. The specimen was PBMCs, mostly from graft donor cells, collected 180 days after TCRalphabeta/CD19-depleted stem cell transplant. The TCR originated in a male patient aged 2-15 years who had a stem cell transplant for chronic granulomatous disease, so the T cells may come from the graft donor. This chain joins TRBV7-6 and TRBJ2-3, with D perhaps given as TRBD1 or TRBD2 (5 bases each). CDR3 coding DNA: TGTGCCAGCAGCTTAGAGGGACATACGCAGTATTTT. It yields the protein CASSLEGHTQYF.